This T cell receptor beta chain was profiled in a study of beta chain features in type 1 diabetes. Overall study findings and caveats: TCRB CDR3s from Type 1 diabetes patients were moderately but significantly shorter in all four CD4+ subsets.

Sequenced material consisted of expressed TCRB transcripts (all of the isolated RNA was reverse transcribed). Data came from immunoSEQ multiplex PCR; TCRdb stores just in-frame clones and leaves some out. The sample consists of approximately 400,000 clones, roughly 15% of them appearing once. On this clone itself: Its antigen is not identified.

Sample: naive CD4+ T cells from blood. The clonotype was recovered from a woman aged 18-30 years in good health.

CDR3 amino acids: CASRQTVGNTEAFF. DNA for the CDR3: TGTGCCAGCAGGCAAACAGTGGGGAACACTGAAGCTTTCTTT. This chain uses TRBV7-9 with TRBJ1-1; D gene unclear. Germline CDR1 is SEHNR and CDR2 is FQNEAQ (reference sequence). The CDR3 has 14 residues. With 6 bases removed from V and 1 base from J, the gap between germline ends came to 12 bases.